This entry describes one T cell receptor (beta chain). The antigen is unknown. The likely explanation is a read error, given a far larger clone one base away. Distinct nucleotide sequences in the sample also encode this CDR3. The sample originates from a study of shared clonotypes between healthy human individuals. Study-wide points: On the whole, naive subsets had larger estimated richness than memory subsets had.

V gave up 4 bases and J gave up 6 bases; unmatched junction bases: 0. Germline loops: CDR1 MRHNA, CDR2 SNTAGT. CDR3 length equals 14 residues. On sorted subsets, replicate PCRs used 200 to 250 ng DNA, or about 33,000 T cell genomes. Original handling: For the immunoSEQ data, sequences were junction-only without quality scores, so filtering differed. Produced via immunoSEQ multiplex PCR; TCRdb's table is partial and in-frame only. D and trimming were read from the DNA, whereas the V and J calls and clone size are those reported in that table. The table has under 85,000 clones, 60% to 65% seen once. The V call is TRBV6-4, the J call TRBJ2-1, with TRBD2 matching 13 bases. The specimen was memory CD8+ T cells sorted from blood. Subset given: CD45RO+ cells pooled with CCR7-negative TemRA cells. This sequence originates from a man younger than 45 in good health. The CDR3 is CASSGLAGGNEQFF. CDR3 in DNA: TGTGCCAGCAGTGGACTAGCGGGAGGCAATGAGCAGTTCTTC.